One sample yielded the 26 T cell receptor beta chains listed below, sequenced in a study of regulatory T cells in long-lasting Graves disease (dated by TCRdb to about 2021). According to the study, the label for this sample's time point signals: newly diagnosed GD, antithyroid drugs for less than 3 months. For both TCR sequencing and RNA sequencing, RNA was extracted from PBMCs using TRIzol. Library creation used multiplex PCR. Sequenced using an Illumina HiSeq 4000. iRepertoire HTBI primers and Arm-PCR amplification of CDR3 regions were used to construct TCR beta libraries. TCRdb passed the public sequencing reads through fastp at Q25 and MiXCR, retaining productive beta sequences. Under each unique CDR3 protein, matching rows form one entry showing the most common genes and DNA. For this sample the table gives some 500,000 distinct CDR3 sequences, of which about 16% were detected only once. The top ten clonotypes cover roughly 25% of the sample.

The same specimen was also included in a second study, on T cells in Graves' hyperthyroidism and ophthalmopathy.

The input for sequencing was peripheral blood mononuclear cells (PBMCs), taken at new diagnosis, from a patient treated with antithyroid drugs. These receptors came from a woman aged 35-65 years with Graves disease. Donor details come from another sample of the same person, matched by shared clones.

This clonotype showed up just a few times. This sequence joins TRBV5-1 and TRBJ1-1; no clear D gene. Trimming took off 5 bases at V and 0 bases at J, with 11 bases between the two ends. Germline CDR1 is SGHRS and CDR2 is YFSETQ. The CDR3 has 14 residues. In nucleotides, the CDR3 is TGCGCCAGCAGACCCGGAAGTATGAACACTGAAGCTTTCTTT. This codes for CASRPGSMNTEAFF. The variable domain in full, with the rest retrieved from reference TRBV5-1 and TRBJ1-1, is KAGVTQTPRYLIKTRGQQVTLSCSPISGHRSVSWYQQTPGQGLQFLFEYFSETQRNKGNFPGRFSGRQFSNSRSEMNVSTLELGDSALYLCASRPGSMNTEAFFGQGTRLTVV.

There are a few counts of this clonotype. CDR3 loop: CASRPRGGGGLNEQFF. Here the CDR3 DNA reads TGTGCCAGCAGACCTAGAGGCGGGGGGGGTCTTAATGAGCAGTTCTTC. This chain links TRBV12-3 or TRBV12-4 with TRBJ2-1; 9 bases align to TRBD2. The CDR3 spans 16 residues. J lost 7 bases, V lost 6 bases, and 13 bases had no gene match.

The chain recombines TRBV20-1 with TRBJ2-5; D perhaps matches TRBD2 (5 bases). CDR3 length: 14 amino acids. Germline V CDR1 and CDR2: DFQATT, SNEGSKA (reference sequence). The V and J ends lost 6 bases and 7 bases respectively, with 21 bases between them. CDR3 residues: CSAPVERGIGTQYF. In DNA form, the CDR3 reads TGCAGTGCACCTGTGGAAAGAGGGATTGGGACCCAGTACTTC.

The rearrangement links TRBV2 to TRBJ2-6, with 12 bases matching TRBD2. The V segment lost 5 bases and the J segment 0 bases; nucleotides outside the gene matches: 5. CDR1 SNHLY and CDR2 FYNNEI come from the germline V gene. There are 18 residues in the CDR3. The CDR3 loop reads CASSSGLAGTSGANVLTF. The CDR3 nucleotides are TGTGCCAGCAGTAGCGGACTAGCGGGGACCTCTGGGGCCAACGTCCTGACTTTC.

The chain joins TRBV11-2 to TRBJ2-7, with TRBD2 as a possible D gene (6 bases). Germline V gives CDR1 SGHAT, CDR2 FQNNGV. The V gene lost 4 bases and the J gene lost 4 bases, with 20 bases spanning the gap. The CDR3 is 16 residues long. Written as DNA, the CDR3 is TGTGCCAGCAGCTCCCCCCGGGTGCGGGGATCTTACGAGCAGTACTTC. Amino acid sequence: CASSSPRVRGSYEQYF.

This chain connects TRBV10-2 to TRBJ2-1, with 9 bases lining up with TRBD2. Trimming at V came to 2 bases and at J to 8 bases, leaving 10 bases not matched to a gene. The CDR3 loop spans 16 amino acids. From germline, CDR1 is WSHSY and CDR2 SAAADI. The CDR3 DNA reads as TGCGCCAGCAGTGAGGGAAGCGGGGGGCCCAACGATGAGCAGTTCTTC. Translating it yields CASSEGSGGPNDEQFF.

The chain is built from TRBV19 and TRBJ1-5, with D possibly being TRBD1 (6 bases). The V gene's germline CDR1 is LNHDA and CDR2 SQIVND (reference sequence). V lost 5 bases and J 4 bases, leaving 15 bases between the germline ends. This CDR3 has 15 amino acids. CDR3 residues: CASSPGGGTNQPQHF. The CDR3, as DNA: TGTGCCAGTAGTCCCGGAGGAGGGACAAATCAGCCCCAGCATTTT.

The rearrangement uses TRBV19 and TRBJ2-3; TRBD2 aligns across 13 bases. The CDR3 sequence is 19 residues long. CDR1 LNHDA and CDR2 SQIVND come from the germline V gene (reference sequence). After removal of 5 bases from V and 0 bases from J, the junction contained 11 bases not matched to a gene. The CDR3 loop reads CASSHGGTSGAPSTDTQYF. CDR3 sequence (DNA): TGTGCCAGTAGTCACGGTGGGACTAGCGGGGCCCCTAGCACAGATACGCAGTATTTT.

The CDR3 reads CASTLGQGSSEAFF. The CDR3 DNA sequence: TGTGCCAGCACCCTTGGACAGGGAAGCTCTGAAGCTTTCTTT. The genes are TRBV7-2 and TRBJ1-1; 8 bases align to TRBD1. V lost 7 bases and J lost 6; bases outside the gene matches: 10. Per the germline V gene, CDR1 is SGHTA and CDR2 is FQGNSA. This CDR3 spans 14 amino acids.

This clonotype has just a few counts. CDR3 coding DNA: TGTGCCAGCAGCGTAGTCAAGGCATGGCGAGAGACCCAGTACTTC. Translating gives CASSVVKAWRETQYF. The rearrangement uses TRBV9 and TRBJ2-5; D unclear. This CDR3 contains 15 residues. Germline V gene lookup returns CDR1 SGDLS and CDR2 YYNGEE. V was cut by 0 bases and J by 4 bases, with 13 bases left in between.

This clonotype was seen a few times. The conserved final phenylalanine or tryptophan is absent from the CDR3, which likely points to a read error. V and J are TRBV5-1 and TRBJ1-1; D may be TRBD1 (6 bases). Germline-derived CDR1 and CDR2 are SGHRS and YFSETQ. V was cut by 6 bases and J by 1 base, with 10 bases left in between. The CDR3 length is 13 residues. CDR3 DNA sequence: TGCGCCAGCATGACAGGAGAGAACACTGAAGCTTTCCTT. Its translation: CASMTGENTEAFL.

This clonotype was seen many times. This chain links TRBV12-3 or TRBV12-4 with TRBJ1-5, with D hard to call. Between the trimmed V and J ends, which lost 1 base and 8 bases, there was a span of 9 bases. The CDR3 is 13 residues long. The CDR3 bases are TGTGCCAGCAGTTTAGTAGGGTTGGAGCCCCAGCATTTT. As protein: CASSLVGLEPQHF.

This clonotype was seen a few times. V is TRBV6-1 and J is TRBJ2-7, with D unresolved. There are 12 residues in the CDR3. Germline-derived CDR1 and CDR2 are MNHNS and SASEGT. V lost 6 bases and J lost 6, with 12 bases in between. The CDR3 sequence: CASSRWTGEQYF. Written as DNA, the CDR3 is TGTGCCAGCAGCCGCTGGACGGGCGAGCAGTACTTC.

V gene TRBV9 combines with J gene TRBJ2-3; no clear D. The germline CDR1 and CDR2 sequences are SGDLS and YYNGEE. The CDR3 spans 15 residues. The V and J ends lost 0 bases and 0 bases respectively, with 8 bases between them. This chain's CDR3 is CASSVALGSTDTQYF. CDR3 sequence (DNA): TGTGCCAGCAGCGTAGCTCTCGGTAGCACAGATACGCAGTATTTT.

This clonotype was counted at least ten times. The chain has TRBV3-1 and TRBJ1-1; D is perhaps TRBD1 (5 bases). Trimming took 0 bases from V and 5 from J, leaving 10 bases between them. This CDR3 region has 14 residues. CDR1 is LGHDT and CDR2 is YNNKEL in the germline V gene (reference sequence). Here the CDR3 reads CASSQDGGFTEAFF. Written as DNA, the CDR3 is TGTGCCAGCAGCCAAGACGGGGGTTTTACTGAAGCTTTCTTT.

This clonotype was found many times. V gene TRBV3-1 combines with J gene TRBJ1-3; possibly TRBD1 for D (5 bases). V dropped 4 bases and J dropped 3 bases, with 10 bases sitting between them. Per germline, CDR1 LGHDT and CDR2 YNNKEL (reference sequence). The CDR3 totals 14 residues. The CDR3: CASSRDRIGNTIYF. CDR3 DNA sequence: TGTGCCAGCAGCCGCGACAGAATTGGAAACACCATATATTTT. The entire variable domain, with the rest obtained from reference TRBV3-1 and TRBJ1-3, is as follows: DTAVSQTPKYLVTQMGNDKSIKCEQNLGHDTMYWYKQDSKKFLKIMFSYNNKELIINETVPNRFSPKSPDKAHLNLHINSLELGDSAVYFCASSRDRIGNTIYFGEGSWLTVV.

Ten or more counts support this clonotype. The rearrangement uses TRBV7-8 and TRBJ2-5; D may be TRBD2 (6 bases). V gave up 6 bases and J gave up 1 base, with 18 bases separating them. Germline V CDR1 and CDR2: SGHVS, FQNEAQ. The CDR3 contains 16 residues. CDR3: CASRRNGGNSQETQYF. The CDR3 DNA follows: TGTGCCAGCAGGAGGAACGGGGGAAATTCCCAAGAGACCCAGTACTTC.

This clonotype has a count of ten or more. The chain links TRBV7-8 to TRBJ1-5; D is uncertain. Germline CDR1 is SGHVS and CDR2 is FQNEAQ. This CDR3 is built from 16 residues. V was pared by 1 base and J by 3 bases, with 13 bases between. For the CDR3, the DNA is TGTGCCAGCAGCTTAGAGTCTGGACTAATCAATCAGCCCCAGCATTTT. Its protein product is CASSLESGLINQPQHF.

This clonotype was counted many times. V usage is TRBV27 and J usage is TRBJ1-1, with no clear D. With 5 bases removed from V and 0 bases from J, the gap between germline ends came to 10 bases. The CDR3 sequence is 14 residues long. CDR1 and CDR2 (germline): MNHEY, SMNVEV (reference sequence). CDR3 nucleotides: TGTGCCAGCAGTAATTATCGCCTGAACACTGAAGCTTTCTTT. Translation gives CASSNYRLNTEAFF.

This clonotype came up many times. This chain joins TRBV30 and TRBJ1-4; D may be TRBD1 (5 bases). The CDR3 has 16 residues. CDR1 is GTSNPN and CDR2 is SVGIG in the germline V gene (reference sequence). V lost 4 bases, J lost 8 bases, and 23 bases lay in between. This CDR3 reads CAWTSPRGGVEEKLFF. The CDR3, as DNA: TGTGCCTGGACCTCCCCTCGGGGAGGGGTCGAGGAAAAACTGTTTTTT.

J is TRBJ1-1 and V is TRBV4-1; 8 positions match TRBD1. In germline, CDR1 is MGHRA, CDR2 YSYEKL. J gave up 5 bases and V 4 bases, and 9 bases lay outside the gene matches. The CDR3 loop spans 15 amino acids. CDR3 sequence reads: CASSLTWTGMTEAFF. The DNA for the CDR3 is TGCGCCAGCAGCCTCACCTGGACAGGGATGACTGAAGCTTTCTTT.

This chain links TRBV5-1 with TRBJ2-7; no clear D gene. This CDR3 has 18 amino acids. Trimming stripped 1 base from V and 0 bases from J, with 20 bases between. Germline assignment: CDR1 SGHRS and CDR2 YFSETQ. The CDR3 reads CASSLRGRVAPSSYEQYF. The CDR3 coding sequence is TGCGCCAGCAGCTTGCGTGGAAGGGTCGCGCCCAGCTCCTACGAGCAGTACTTC. The full variable domain, in which reference TRBV5-1 and TRBJ2-7 provide the parts outside the CDR3, is KAGVTQTPRYLIKTRGQQVTLSCSPISGHRSVSWYQQTPGQGLQFLFEYFSETQRNKGNFPGRFSGRQFSNSRSEMNVSTLELGDSALYLCASSLRGRVAPSSYEQYFGPGTRLTVT.

About this clonotype itself: It may be a read error: a sequence one base away is much more abundant. The chain links TRBV12-3 or TRBV12-4 to TRBJ1-6; TRBD1 is a possible D gene (6 bases). The CDR3 length is 14 residues. CDR3 sequence: CASSPQEGDSPPHF. CDR3 coding DNA: TGTGCCAGCAGTCCCCAGGAGGGGGATTCACCCCCCCACTTT.

On this clonotype: A junction boundary mismatches the germline segment, possibly from a read error. This chain connects TRBV6-1 to TRBJ1-5, with TRBD1 matching over 7 bases. CDR3 length: 13 residues. CDR1 is MNHNS, CDR2 SASEGT, per germline. In DNA form, the CDR3 reads TGTGTCAGCTCCGGGACAGTTAATCAGCCCCAGCATTTT. This codes for CVSSGTVNQPQHF.

CDR3 region: CASSLAANEKLFF. The DNA for the CDR3 is TGTGCCAGCAGCTTGGCCGCAAATGAAAAACTGTTTTTT. The gene calls are TRBV5-8 and TRBJ1-4; D gene ambiguous. There are 13 residues in the CDR3. Germline CDR1 and CDR2: SGHTS and YDEGEE. The V end was cut by 0 bases, the J end by 5 bases, with 5 bases between.

Ten or more counts support this clonotype. The genes are TRBV5-1 and TRBJ2-1; D is undetermined. This CDR3 has 15 amino acids. Germline CDR1 SGHRS, CDR2 YFSETQ. The V and J ends lost 0 bases and 1 base respectively, with 8 bases between them. The chain's CDR3 is CASSLVGNSYNEQFF. CDR3 nucleotide sequence: TGCGCCAGCAGCTTGGTGGGGAATTCCTACAATGAGCAGTTCTTC.